Below are 17 T cell receptor beta chains sequenced from a single sample in a study of OX40 agonist ivuxolimab in advanced cancers. Profiling relied on immunoSEQ multiplex PCR, and the TCRdb table lists in-frame clones only, not all of them. The sample holds under 50,000 clones, about nine tenths seen once. The sequences come from CD4+ or CD8+ T cells sorted from blood, collected in a trial of the OX40 agonist ivuxolimab. The receptors were sampled from an adult with an advanced solid tumor such as melanoma, head and neck, liver or kidney cancer.

The J gene is TRBJ2-4, the V gene TRBV6-5; TRBD1 might be the D (6 bases). Germline CDR1 and CDR2: MNHEY and SVGAGI. V lost 6 bases to trimming and J lost 3 bases, with 9 bases between them. This CDR3 is 13 amino acids long. The CDR3 sequence: CASRRTVKNIQYF. CDR3 nucleotides: TGTGCCAGCAGAAGGACAGTCAAAAACATTCAGTACTTC.

This rearrangement joins TRBV5-1 to TRBJ2-2, with 7 bases fitting TRBD1. The CDR3 is 16 amino acids. In germline, CDR1 is SGHRS, CDR2 YFSETQ. Unmatched junction bases numbered 6, after V lost 4 bases and J lost 0 bases. The DNA of the CDR3 is TGCGCCAGCAGCCTAGGACAGGCGACGAACACCGGGGAGCTGTTTTTT. Protein product: CASSLGQATNTGELFF.

The J gene is TRBJ2-7, the V gene TRBV5-4; 11 positions match TRBD2. The CDR3 extends over 18 amino acids. Trimming cost V 4 bases and J 5 bases; bases outside gene matches: 17. The germline V gene encodes CDR1 SGHNT and CDR2 YYREEE (reference sequence). CDR3 sequence (DNA): TGTGCCAGCAGCCCTTCCGCTTCGGGACTAGCGGTGAGAAACGAGCAGTACTTC. Its protein product is CASSPSASGLAVRNEQYF.

This clone was seen more than once but under ten times. This chain links TRBV9 with TRBJ2-7, with D uncertain. Germline V gene data show CDR1 as SGDLS and CDR2 as YYNGEE. This CDR3 contains 13 residues. Deletions cut 1 base from V and 7 bases from J, with 12 bases between. DNA for the CDR3: TGTGCCAGCAGCGTACGTCCAGTAGGAGAGCAGTACTTC. Translated, it gives CASSVRPVGEQYF.

The genes are TRBV21-1 and TRBJ2-1; TRBD2 is the table's D call, not checked against the DNA. TRBV21-1 is a pseudogene segment. There are 18 residues in the CDR3. The DNA of the CDR3 is TGTGCCAGCAGCCGCGGACTAGCGGGGGGGCGTTCCTACAATGAGCAGTTCTTC. Protein product: CASSRGLAGGRSYNEQFF.

This rearrangement joins TRBV18 to TRBJ2-2, with 7 bases fitting TRBD2. Germline CDR1 is KGHSH and CDR2 is LQKENI. This CDR3 region has 16 residues. V lost 4 bases, J lost 5 bases, and 10 bases stayed unmatched. The CDR3 spells CASSLHAGVGTGELFF. DNA for the CDR3: TGTGCCAGCTCACTTCACGCGGGAGTGGGGACCGGGGAGCTGTTTTTT.

The genes are TRBV6-6 and TRBJ1-6; unclear D gene. This CDR3 has 11 residues. V gave up 7 bases and J gave up 16 bases, with 14 bases separating them. Germline V CDR1 and CDR2: MNHNY, SVGAGI (reference sequence). In DNA form, the CDR3 reads TGTGCCAGCACGGTGCACGGGGAACTCCACTTT. It encodes CASTVHGELHF.

The gene calls are TRBV19 and TRBJ2-5, with TRBD1 identical over 10 bases. Germline V lookup: CDR1 LNHDA, CDR2 SQIVND (reference sequence). V shed 5 bases and J 2 bases; nucleotides not matched to a gene: 2. The CDR3 is 14 amino acids. CDR3 coding DNA: TGTGCCAGTAGTTGGGGACAGGGGCAAGAGACCCAGTACTTC. Translating gives CASSWGQGQETQYF.

Here the CDR3 DNA reads TGTGCCAGCAGCCCGACCGGGAATCAGCCCCAGCATTTT. Translating it yields CASSPTGNQPQHF. V is TRBV9 and J is TRBJ1-5; D not certain. CDR1 is SGDLS and CDR2 is YYNGEE in the germline V gene. V was pared by 4 bases and J by 4 bases, with 9 bases between. The CDR3 is 13 amino acids.

The chain carries TRBV7-8 and TRBJ1-1; D perhaps matches TRBD1 (6 bases). Trimming removed 1 base from V and 0 bases from J, with 12 bases in between. Germline values: CDR1 SGHVS, CDR2 FQNEAQ. The CDR3 sequence is 16 residues long. The CDR3 bases are TGTGCCAGCAGCTTAGTATTACAGGGTCTGAACACTGAAGCTTTCTTT. Translation: CASSLVLQGLNTEAFF.

This chain joins TRBV29-1 and TRBJ2-2, with a weak D call TRBD1 (6 bases). The V gene's germline CDR1 is SQVTM and CDR2 ANQGSEA. The V and J ends lost 7 bases and 8 bases respectively, with 14 bases between them. The CDR3 is 12 residues long. This CDR3 is CSGGQLGGELFF. The CDR3 nucleotides are TGCAGCGGCGGACAGTTGGGAGGGGAGCTGTTTTTT.

This clone was seen a single time. This rearrangement joins TRBV27 to TRBJ2-5, with TRBD2 matching 12 bases. The J call may not be correct, given that the DNA end is closer to TRBJ2-7. The germline CDR1 and CDR2 sequences are MNHEY and SMNVEV (reference sequence). This CDR3 region has 15 residues. The CDR3 nucleotides are TGTGCCAGCAGTTCTCGGACTAGCGGGGTCTACGAGCAGTACTTC. Translation gives CASSSRTSGVYEQYF.

V and J are TRBV5-4 and TRBJ1-6; TRBD1 matches at 8 bases. J lost 13 bases, V lost 4 bases, and 16 bases had no gene match. The germline CDR1 and CDR2 sequences are SGHNT and YYREEE (reference sequence). CDR3 length: 16 amino acids. CDR3 coding DNA: TGTGCCAGCAGCCATGGACAGGGAAGAGGGCTGGGGCCCCTCCACTTT. Translated: CASSHGQGRGLGPLHF.

The CDR3 protein is CASSPDGPSGIQYF. DNA for the CDR3: TGTGCCAGCAGCCCGGACGGGCCTTCAGGCATTCAGTACTTC. This chain connects TRBV7-3 to TRBJ2-4; no clear D gene. V was cut by 5 bases and J by 9 bases, with 17 bases left in between. Germline V gene sequence: CDR1 SGHTA, CDR2 FQGTGA. CDR3 size: 14 residues.

The gene calls are TRBV5-4 and TRBJ1-1; 7 positions match TRBD1. The CDR3 is made up of 15 amino acids. Germline CDR1 is SGHNT and CDR2 is YYREEE (reference sequence). V lost 4 bases and J lost 3; bases outside the gene matches: 9. CDR3 region: CASSPGGGRDTEAFF. DNA for the CDR3: TGTGCCAGCAGCCCAGGGGGGGGCAGGGACACTGAAGCTTTCTTT.

The chain links TRBV5-4 to TRBJ1-1; no definite D call. Looked up from germline, CDR1 is SGHNT and CDR2 is YYREEE (reference sequence). The CDR3 length is 13 residues. Trimming cost V 2 bases and J 2 bases, with 7 bases left between them. CDR3 residues: CASSFEVNTEAFF. The CDR3 DNA follows: TGTGCCAGCAGCTTTGAGGTAAACACTGAAGCTTTCTTT.

V gene TRBV19 combines with J gene TRBJ1-4; TRBD1 is a possible D gene (5 bases). Trimming pared 5 bases from V and 7 bases from J, leaving 11 bases between. This CDR3 comprises 13 residues. CDR1 is LNHDA and CDR2 is SQIVND in the germline V gene (reference sequence). The CDR3 nucleotides read TGTGCCAGTAGTTACGGGACCGGTGAAAAACTGTTTTTT. Protein: CASSYGTGEKLFF. Full variable domain (outside the CDR3, taken from reference TRBV19 and TRBJ1-4): DGGITQSPKYLFRKEGQNVTLSCEQNLNHDAMYWYRQDPGQGLRLIYYSQIVNDFQKGDIAEGYSVSREKKESFPLTVTSAQKNPTAFYLCASSYGTGEKLFFGSGTQLSVL.